These 30 T cell receptor beta chains share one sample of origin, sequenced in a study of shared clonotypes between healthy human individuals. Sequencing was performed with immunoSEQ multiplex PCR; in TCRdb, only in-frame clones are kept and a portion is missing. The sample contains around 1.1 million clones, 77% of which appear only once. The specimen was memory CD4+ T cells from PBMCs. Subset indicated: CD45RA-negative fraction. The origin of the receptors is a young man in good health. Some clones in this sample may be carry-over from other donors' samples.

The chain is built from TRBV29-1 and TRBJ2-5; 12 nucleotides agree with TRBD1. Looked up from germline, CDR1 is SQVTM and CDR2 is ANQGSEA. Trimming cost V 7 bases and J 5 bases; bases outside gene matches: 5. The CDR3 totals 13 residues. The CDR3 region is CSAGTGGFETQYF. The CDR3 nucleotides are TGCAGCGCCGGGACAGGGGGCTTTGAGACCCAGTACTTC.

Notes on this clone: The same CDR3 can be traced to other DNA sequences in this sample. The chain couples TRBV7-2 to TRBJ2-5; D gene unclear. Trimming stripped 3 bases from V and 4 bases from J, with 9 bases between. CDR3 length: 13 amino acids. Germline V gives CDR1 SGHTA, CDR2 FQGNSA. The CDR3: CASSFSWGETQYF. DNA for the CDR3: TGTGCCAGCAGCTTCAGCTGGGGAGAGACCCAGTACTTC.

The chain joins TRBV7-6 to TRBJ1-1, with 7 positions matching TRBD1. The CDR3 is 15 amino acids. The trim removed 5 bases at V and 5 bases at J, leaving 11 bases unmatched. Germline loops: CDR1 SGHVS, CDR2 FNYEAQ. For the CDR3, the DNA is TGTGCCAGCAGCCAAGGACAGGTCGGGATTACTGAAGCTTTCTTT. Translating it yields CASSQGQVGITEAFF.

The J gene is TRBJ1-2, the V gene TRBV5-4; possible D gene TRBD1, 6 bases. Trimming removed 4 bases at V and 2 bases at J, with 18 bases between. The CDR3 is made up of 16 amino acids. CDR1 and CDR2 (germline): SGHNT, YYREEE (reference sequence). The CDR3 DNA follows: TGTGCCAGCAGCAGAGTAGACAGGCGAGAGAACTATGGCTACACCTTC. Translated: CASSRVDRRENYGYTF.

The chain has TRBV5-1 and TRBJ2-7; tentative D call: TRBD1 (5 bases). The CDR3 consists of 12 residues. In germline, CDR1 is SGHRS, CDR2 YFSETQ. Between the trimmed V and J ends, which lost 4 bases and 6 bases, there was a span of 11 bases. DNA of the CDR3: TGCGCCAGCAGCCAACAGGTTGGCGAGCAGTACTTC. Protein sequence: CASSQQVGEQYF.

The CDR3 spells CASSPEQGVMPFF. The CDR3 region has the DNA TGTGCCAGCAGCCCGGAACAGGGGGTAATGCCTTTCTTT. This rearrangement joins TRBV7-3 to TRBJ1-1, with 8 bases identical to TRBD1. Germline values: CDR1 SGHTA, CDR2 FQGTGA. After removal of 5 bases from V and 12 bases from J, the junction contained 11 bases not matched to a gene. The length of the CDR3 is 13 residues.

The chain recombines TRBV9 with TRBJ2-1; D gene ambiguous. This CDR3 has 12 residues. V lost 4 bases and J 9 bases, leaving 11 bases between the germline ends. Germline V gene lookup returns CDR1 SGDLS and CDR2 YYNGEE. The CDR3 is CASSPYPGEQFF. DNA for the CDR3: TGTGCCAGCAGCCCATACCCGGGTGAGCAGTTCTTC.

The chain uses TRBV29-1 and TRBJ2-1, with D possibly being TRBD2 (5 bases). The CDR3 totals 9 residues. The germline gives CDR1 SQVTM, CDR2 ANQGSEA. Trimming pared 7 bases from V and 8 bases from J, leaving 6 bases between. The CDR3 reads CSAGDEQFF. The CDR3 DNA reads TGCAGCGCCGGGGATGAGCAGTTCTTC.

This chain connects TRBV9 to TRBJ1-1; 7 bases fit TRBD1. V lost 4 bases to trimming and J lost 3 bases; unmatched junction nucleotides: 9. The germline CDR1 and CDR2 sequences are SGDLS and YYNGEE. The CDR3 is made up of 15 amino acids. The CDR3 loop is CASSPSTGSDTEAFF. The DNA for the CDR3 is TGTGCCAGCAGCCCCTCGACAGGGAGCGACACTGAAGCTTTCTTT.

This chain links TRBV28 with TRBJ1-2, with 8 bases matching TRBD1. Losses at the gene ends were 8 bases for V and 4 bases for J; bases not matched to a gene: 6. Germline V gene data show CDR1 as MDHEN and CDR2 as SYDVKM. The CDR3 length is 13 residues. The CDR3 loop is CASHRDRSYGYTF. The CDR3, as DNA: TGTGCCAGCCACCGGGACAGGTCCTATGGCTACACCTTC.

This clone has a count of ten or more. V gene TRBV5-6 combines with J gene TRBJ2-1, with D maybe TRBD2 (5 bases). Germline values: CDR1 SGHDT, CDR2 YYEEEE. This CDR3 has 16 amino acids. V gave up 0 bases and J gave up 2 bases, with 12 bases separating them. CDR3 amino acids: CASSLARLAPYNEQFF. The CDR3 coding sequence is TGTGCCAGCAGCTTGGCCCGTCTAGCCCCCTACAATGAGCAGTTCTTC.

The chain joins TRBV7-9 to TRBJ2-3; D gene ambiguous. Per the germline V gene, CDR1 is SEHNR and CDR2 is FQNEAQ (reference sequence). CDR3 length equals 14 residues. V was clipped by 3 bases and J by 4 bases, with 11 bases between them. CDR3 residues: CASSFPGPSDTQYF. CDR3 sequence (DNA): TGTGCCAGCAGCTTTCCGGGCCCTTCAGATACGCAGTATTTT.

The chain joins TRBV5-1 to TRBJ2-2; TRBD2 matches at 8 bases. This CDR3 contains 14 residues. The V gene end was trimmed by 0 bases and the J gene end by 5 bases; junction bases not matched to a gene: 0. Looked up from germline, CDR1 is SGHRS and CDR2 is YFSETQ. The CDR3 loop is CASSLASGTGELFF. In DNA, the CDR3 is TGCGCCAGCAGCTTGGCTAGCGGGACCGGGGAGCTGTTTTTT.

The rearrangement uses TRBV7-9 and TRBJ2-2; 7 bases agree with TRBD1. Germline V gives CDR1 SEHNR, CDR2 FQNEAQ (reference sequence). The CDR3 consists of 16 residues. The J segment lost 4 bases and the V segment lost 5 bases, leaving 10 bases of the junction unmatched. This chain's CDR3 is CASSPREGGVTGELFF. In DNA form, the CDR3 reads TGTGCCAGCAGCCCCCGTGAAGGGGGCGTCACCGGGGAGCTGTTTTTT.

V gene TRBV5-6 combines with J gene TRBJ2-2; D call uncertain. This CDR3 spans 14 amino acids. CDR1 and CDR2 from the germline V gene are SGHDT and YYEEEE. The germline V and J ends were trimmed by 4 bases and 7 bases, with 14 bases remaining between them. CDR3 nucleotide sequence: TGTGCCAGCAGCCCAGGTCCCCAGGTCGGGGAGCTGTTTTTT. Amino acids: CASSPGPQVGELFF.

This clone was recorded only once. The rearrangement uses TRBV18 and TRBJ1-5; D remains ambiguous. The CDR3 covers 15 residues. The V end lost 4 bases, the J end lost 0 bases, and 10 bases lay between the germline ends. Looked up from germline, CDR1 is KGHSH and CDR2 is LQKENI. The CDR3 DNA reads TGTGCCAGCTCACAAACAAGTAGTAGCAATCAGCCCCAGCATTTT. Encoded protein: CASSQTSSSNQPQHF.

Notes on this clone: This sample also contains other DNA sequences that code for the same CDR3. V usage is TRBV7-3 and J usage is TRBJ2-3, with 8 bases fitting TRBD2. Losses at the gene ends were 5 bases for V and 0 bases for J; bases not matched to a gene: 4. The CDR3 runs to 15 residues. Germline CDR1 SGHTA, CDR2 FQGTGA. The CDR3 nucleotides read TGTGCCAGCAGCCAGCTAGCGGGCAGCACAGATACGCAGTATTTT. This translates into CASSQLAGSTDTQYF.

This sequence joins TRBV6-1 and TRBJ2-3, with 11 bases fitting TRBD2. After removal of 7 bases from V and 8 bases from J, the junction contained 8 bases not matched to a gene. This CDR3 contains 14 residues. Per the germline V gene, CDR1 is MNHNS and CDR2 is SASEGT. CDR3 region: CASTLAGGGLTQYF. CDR3 coding DNA: TGTGCCAGCACCCTAGCGGGAGGTGGGCTTACGCAGTATTTT.

The rearrangement links TRBV19 to TRBJ2-3; TRBD1 aligns across 9 bases. The length of the CDR3 is 15 residues. Germline CDR1 and CDR2: LNHDA and SQIVND (reference sequence). CDR3 bases: TGTGCAACAAGGCCTGGACAGGGGCCTGTAGATACGCAGTATTTT. Protein product: CATRPGQGPVDTQYF.

This chain links TRBV6-5 with TRBJ2-7, with 7 positions matching TRBD2. V lost 0 bases and J lost 2; bases outside the gene matches: 7. The CDR3 has 16 residues. Germline V gene lookup returns CDR1 MNHEY and CDR2 SVGAGI. The CDR3, as DNA: TGTGCCAGCAGTTACTCTATTCGGGACTACACCTACGAGCAGTACTTC. Its protein product is CASSYSIRDYTYEQYF.

V gene TRBV28 combines with J gene TRBJ1-2, with TRBD1 matching over 9 bases. Germline trimming cut 3 bases from V and 5 bases from J; bases unmatched to any gene: 7. CDR3 length: 15 amino acids. CDR1 MDHEN and CDR2 SYDVKM come from the germline V gene. CDR3 residues: CASSLLPGTGYGYTF. Here the CDR3 DNA reads TGTGCCAGCAGTTTGTTGCCCGGGACAGGGTATGGCTACACCTTC.

The gene calls are TRBV18 and TRBJ1-1, with TRBD1 as a possible D gene (6 bases). Germline CDR1 is KGHSH and CDR2 is LQKENI. The length of the CDR3 is 13 residues. The V end was cut by 4 bases, the J end by 1 base, with 7 bases between. The CDR3, as DNA: TGTGCCAGCTCACAGACAGGGAACACTGAAGCTTTCTTT. Its translation is CASSQTGNTEAFF.

The chain combines TRBV9 with TRBJ2-5; D might be TRBD2 (6 bases). The V gene lost 4 bases and the J gene lost 2 bases, with 9 bases spanning the gap. CDR3 length: 13 residues. The germline CDR1 and CDR2 sequences are SGDLS and YYNGEE. The DNA for the CDR3 is TGTGCCAGCAGCCGTGGGGGGCAAGAGACCCAGTACTTC. It codes for CASSRGGQETQYF.

The J gene is TRBJ1-1, the V gene TRBV2; weak D call: TRBD1 (5 bases). This CDR3 is built from 15 residues. V was clipped by 2 bases and J by 9 bases, with 19 bases between them. Germline V gene lookup returns CDR1 SNHLY and CDR2 FYNNEI. In DNA, the CDR3 is TGTGCCAGCAGTGAAATCGGGGCACGGGGCAGTCAAGCTTTCTTT. Protein sequence: CASSEIGARGSQAFF.

Only a few counts were recorded for this clone. At one end, the junction sequence differs from germline, possibly due to a read error. The J gene is TRBJ1-1, the V gene TRBV28; TRBD1 might be the D (5 bases). Germline lookup yields CDR1 MDHEN and CDR2 SYDVKM. The CDR3 runs 16 residues. CDR3 protein: CASSLPTIDSTITQQF. The DNA for the CDR3 is TGTGCCAGCAGTTTGCCCACGATAGACAGCACAATAACCCAGCAGTTT. Using reference TRBV28 and TRBJ1-1 for the parts outside the CDR3, the full variable domain is DVKVTQSSRYLVKRTGEKVFLECVQDMDHENMFWYRQDPGLGLRLIYFSYDVKMKEKGDIPEGYSVSREKKERFSLILESASTNQTSMYLCASSLPTIDSTITQQFGQGTRLTVV.

V gene TRBV2 combines with J gene TRBJ2-7; 14 bases line up with TRBD2. The ends lost 8 bases at V and 11 bases at J; junction bases unmatched: 8. CDR1 is SNHLY and CDR2 is FYNNEI in the germline V gene. The CDR3 has 13 residues. This chain's CDR3 is CASFGLAGGREYF. The CDR3 DNA is TGTGCCAGCTTCGGACTAGCGGGAGGCCGGGAGTACTTC.

The CDR3 sequence is CASRGRSSTYEQYF. The CDR3 DNA sequence: TGTGCCAGCAGGGGGAGGAGTTCAACCTACGAGCAGTACTTC. The rearrangement joins TRBV27 to TRBJ2-7; the D gene is possibly TRBD2 (6 bases). With 6 bases removed from V and 2 bases from J, the gap between germline ends came to 14 bases. Per the germline V gene, CDR1 is MNHEY and CDR2 is SMNVEV (reference sequence). This CDR3 spans 14 amino acids.

The chain combines TRBV7-3 with TRBJ1-1; unclear D gene. V dropped 4 bases and J dropped 9 bases, with 3 bases sitting between them. Germline CDR1 is SGHTA and CDR2 is FQGTGA. The CDR3 contains 9 residues. In DNA, the CDR3 is TGTGCCAGCAGCTCCCAAGCTTTCTTT. This encodes CASSSQAFF.

This clone has a handful of counts. The V and J genes are TRBV25-1 and TRBJ1-6; a weak D match, TRBD1 (5 bases). V lost 3 bases to trimming and J lost 11 bases, with 11 bases between them. This CDR3 region has 13 residues. Germline CDR1 MGHDK, CDR2 SYGVNS. CDR3 amino acids: CASSEGRGAPLHF. CDR3 bases: TGTGCCAGCAGTGAGGGGAGAGGGGCACCCCTCCACTTT.

A word on this clone: Other DNA sequences from this sample encode an identical CDR3 as well. The chain carries TRBV7-9 and TRBJ1-4, with TRBD1 matching 9 bases. V was clipped by 6 bases and J by 5 bases; unmatched bases: 4. CDR3 length: 14 amino acids. In germline, CDR1 is SEHNR, CDR2 FQNEAQ (reference sequence). The CDR3 DNA sequence: TGTGCCAGCAGTCTGGGACAGGGAAATGAAAAACTGTTTTTT. Translating it yields CASSLGQGNEKLFF.